A single sample is the source of the 22 T cell receptor beta chains below, sequenced in a study of beta chain features in type 1 diabetes. General study findings and limits: Moderately but significantly shorter TCRB CDR3s were found in Type 1 diabetes patients in all four CD4+ subsets.

These receptors are not linked to any known antigen. Expressed TCRB transcripts were sequenced because the isolated RNA had all been reverse transcribed beforehand. This table comes from immunoSEQ multiplex PCR, and its TCRdb copy is limited to in-frame clones, with some not included. The table includes 300,000 to 400,000 clones, around 9.6% detected once. Sequenced: central memory CD4+ T cells from blood. The receptors stem from a man aged 30 to 39 with type 1 diabetes.

The chain uses TRBV5-1 and TRBJ2-2; 11 bases fit TRBD1. After removal of 0 bases from V and 6 bases from J, the junction contained 4 bases not matched to a gene. This CDR3 is 16 amino acids long. Germline V lookup: CDR1 SGHRS, CDR2 YFSETQ. The CDR3 here is CASSLEPGQGAGELFF. The CDR3 region has the DNA TGCGCCAGCAGCTTGGAGCCGGGACAGGGGGCCGGGGAGCTGTTTTTT.

This clone was observed a handful of times. The J gene is TRBJ2-3, the V gene TRBV5-4; D is unclear. This CDR3 comprises 17 residues. V gave up 1 base and J gave up 5 bases, with 20 bases separating them. The germline V gene encodes CDR1 SGHNT and CDR2 YYREEE (reference sequence). CDR3 sequence: CASSLSPYPSTEDTQYF. The CDR3 DNA follows: TGTGCCAGCAGCTTGTCCCCGTATCCCTCCACTGAAGATACGCAGTATTTT. Variable domain in full (rest from reference TRBV5-4 and TRBJ2-3): ETGVTQSPTHLIKTRGQQVTLRCSSQSGHNTVSWYQQALGQGPQFIFQYYREEENGRGNFPPRFSGLQFPNYSSELNVNALELDDSALYLCASSLSPYPSTEDTQYFGPGTRLTVL.

This clone was detected a few times. The gene calls are TRBV9 and TRBJ2-5, with 7 bases matching TRBD2. The junction had 7 bases not matched to a gene; V was cut back by 0 bases and J by 5 bases. This CDR3 has 15 residues. Germline V gene data show CDR1 as SGDLS and CDR2 as YYNGEE. The DNA for the CDR3 is TGTGCCAGCAGCGTAGGCGGGGGAGTGGCGGAGACCCAGTACTTC. It yields the protein CASSVGGGVAETQYF.

The chain links TRBV18 to TRBJ2-7, with TRBD2 as a possible D gene (5 bases). Germline CDR1 and CDR2: KGHSH and LQKENI. This CDR3 contains 14 residues. Trimming stripped 3 bases from V and 0 bases from J, with 9 bases between. Written as DNA, the CDR3 is TGTGCCAGCTCACCGGTCCGGGACTCCTACGAGCAGTACTTC. Protein: CASSPVRDSYEQYF.

This clone was observed a few times. The chain links TRBV5-1 to TRBJ2-2; tentative D call: TRBD1 (6 bases). The CDR3 consists of 15 residues. The germline gives CDR1 SGHRS, CDR2 YFSETQ. V was shortened by 4 bases and J by 7 bases, with 17 bases between the two germline ends. The CDR3 region has the DNA TGCGCCAGCAGCGTCGGGGACACCGCGGGCGGGGAGCTGTTTTTT. Protein product: CASSVGDTAGGELFF.

Only a few counts were recorded for this clone. The V and J genes are TRBV11-2 and TRBJ2-1; 9 nucleotides align to TRBD2. CDR1 and CDR2 (germline): SGHAT, FQNNGV. Losses at the gene ends were 5 bases for V and 11 bases for J; bases not matched to a gene: 7. The CDR3 contains 13 residues. The CDR3 sequence is CASSQKTSGQQFF. CDR3 sequence (DNA): TGTGCCAGCAGCCAAAAGACTAGCGGCCAGCAGTTCTTC.

This clone was recorded at least ten times. The rearrangement joins TRBV6-5 to TRBJ1-2; TRBD1 might be the D (6 bases). CDR3 length: 14 residues. Trimming removed 5 bases from V and 7 bases from J, with 17 bases in between. Germline V CDR1 and CDR2: MNHEY, SVGAGI. This CDR3 reads CASSTAGDARGYTF. Here the CDR3 DNA reads TGTGCCAGCAGTACGGCAGGGGACGCCCGTGGCTACACCTTC.

The chain joins TRBV11-3 to TRBJ2-7; 8 bases match TRBD2. The CDR3 totals 13 residues. V trimming: 5 bases; J trimming: 5 bases; junction bases outside the gene matches: 5. Per the germline V gene, CDR1 is SGHNT and CDR2 is YENEEA. In DNA form, the CDR3 reads TGTGCCAGCAGCCGACCGGGGGGGCACGAGCAGTACTTC. Its translation: CASSRPGGHEQYF.

This chain joins TRBV28 and TRBJ2-5; 10 nucleotides line up with TRBD2. Germline V lookup: CDR1 MDHEN, CDR2 SYDVKM. CDR3 length: 16 amino acids. J gave up 5 bases and V 3 bases, and 9 bases lay outside the gene matches. The CDR3 DNA follows: TGTGCCAGCAGTTTTCTAGCGGGAGATAAAGTGGAGACCCAGTACTTC. It is translated as CASSFLAGDKVETQYF.

This clone was found a few times. The V and J genes are TRBV7-9 and TRBJ2-7; D unresolved. Germline V gene sequence: CDR1 SEHNR, CDR2 FQNEAQ (reference sequence). The CDR3 contains 14 residues. With 3 bases removed from V and 5 bases from J, the gap between germline ends came to 14 bases. CDR3 sequence reads: CASSLGRIFDEQYF. The CDR3 DNA follows: TGTGCCAGCAGCTTGGGAAGGATCTTCGACGAGCAGTACTTC.

This clone has just a few counts. V and J are TRBV27 and TRBJ1-2; D unclear. V dropped 7 bases and J dropped 3 bases, with 18 bases sitting between them. CDR1 is MNHEY and CDR2 is SMNVEV in the germline V gene (reference sequence). CDR3 length: 15 amino acids. The CDR3 coding sequence is TGTGCCAGCAAGACTATCCTCTCATGGGACTATGGCTACACCTTC. Protein product: CASKTILSWDYGYTF.

Many counts were recorded for this clone. The chain carries TRBV28 and TRBJ2-2; D is unclear. Germline V gene sequence: CDR1 MDHEN, CDR2 SYDVKM. V lost 7 bases and J lost 3, with 9 bases in between. There are 13 residues in the CDR3. DNA for the CDR3: TGTGCCAGCAACCTAGGGTACACCGGGGAGCTGTTTTTT. Amino acids: CASNLGYTGELFF.

The V gene is TRBV28, the J gene TRBJ2-7; 7 bases map to TRBD2. Germline CDR1 reads MDHEN; CDR2 reads SYDVKM. The CDR3 runs to 14 residues. After removal of 6 bases from V and 1 base from J, the junction contained 6 bases not matched to a gene. In nucleotides, the CDR3 is TGTGCCAGCAGAATGGGAGGGGAGTCCTACGAGCAGTACTTC. It specifies CASRMGGESYEQYF. The full variable domain, in which reference TRBV28 and TRBJ2-7 provide the parts outside the CDR3, is DVKVTQSSRYLVKRTGEKVFLECVQDMDHENMFWYRQDPGLGLRLIYFSYDVKMKEKGDIPEGYSVSREKKERFSLILESASTNQTSMYLCASRMGGESYEQYFGPGTRLTVT.

This clone was observed a handful of times. The genes are TRBV6-5 and TRBJ2-7; 8 positions match TRBD1. CDR3 size: 14 residues. The germline CDR1 and CDR2 sequences are MNHEY and SVGAGI. With V trimmed by 5 bases and J by 4 bases, 7 bases remained unmatched. The CDR3 DNA reads as TGTGCCAGCAGTGTGGACAGGGAAGGATACGAGCAGTACTTC. The encoded protein is CASSVDREGYEQYF.

The chain links TRBV7-9 to TRBJ2-6; D remains ambiguous. The V and J ends lost 7 bases and 12 bases respectively, with 10 bases between them. CDR1 SEHNR and CDR2 FQNEAQ come from the germline V gene (reference sequence). This CDR3 is built from 11 residues. This chain's CDR3 is CASTSTTVLTF. For the CDR3, the DNA is TGTGCCAGCACTTCAACGACCGTCCTGACTTTC.

This clone was observed a handful of times. The V and J genes are TRBV7-9 and TRBJ2-6; no clear D. The CDR3 contains 12 residues. The germline V gene has CDR1 SEHNR and CDR2 FQNEAQ (reference sequence). V lost 5 bases and J 10 bases, leaving 9 bases between the germline ends. This CDR3 reads CASSPFSNVLTF. CDR3 nucleotide sequence: TGTGCCAGCAGCCCCTTCTCGAACGTCCTGACTTTC.

This chain links TRBV7-9 with TRBJ1-4, with TRBD1 as a possible D gene (5 bases). Per the germline V gene, CDR1 is SEHNR and CDR2 is FQNEAQ (reference sequence). The CDR3 consists of 16 residues. Trimming pared 3 bases from V and 5 bases from J, leaving 16 bases between. The chain's CDR3 is CASSFPLSGGNEKLFF. The CDR3 bases are TGTGCCAGCAGCTTCCCATTAAGTGGGGGGAATGAAAAACTGTTTTTT. Looking up the rest from reference TRBV7-9 and TRBJ1-4 gives the full variable domain: DTGVSQNPRHKITKRGQNVTFRCDPISEHNRLYWYRQTLGQGPEFLTYFQNEAQLEKSRLLSDRFSAERPKGSFSTLEIQRTEQGDSAMYLCASSFPLSGGNEKLFFGSGTQLSVL.

The V gene is TRBV27, the J gene TRBJ2-5; 7 bases align to TRBD1. V shed 5 bases, J shed 4 bases, and the junction held 13 bases outside the gene matches. The CDR3 has 16 amino acids. Germline CDR1 MNHEY, CDR2 SMNVEV (reference sequence). Here the CDR3 DNA reads TGTGCCAGCAGTCCCCGACAGGGCCCATCGGTAGAGACCCAGTACTTC. This translates into CASSPRQGPSVETQYF.

This clone was counted between two and nine times. The chain employs TRBV7-3 and TRBJ1-5; 9 bases are a match to TRBD1. V lost 4 bases and J lost 7; bases outside the gene matches: 11. In germline, CDR1 is SGHTA, CDR2 FQGTGA. This CDR3 is 16 amino acids long. CDR3 loop: CASSYYSQGAGQPQHF. DNA of the CDR3: TGTGCCAGCAGCTACTACTCACAGGGGGCAGGCCAGCCCCAGCATTTT. Combining the CDR3 with reference TRBV7-3 and TRBJ1-5 gives the whole variable domain GAGVSQTPSNKVTEKGKYVELRCDPISGHTALYWYRQSLGQGPEFLIYFQGTGAADDSGLPNDRFFAVRPEGSVSTLKIQRTERGDSAVYLCASSYYSQGAGQPQHFGDGTRLSIL.

This clone was seen ten or more times. This rearrangement joins TRBV5-1 to TRBJ2-7; 12 bases are a match to TRBD2. The V gene's germline CDR1 is SGHRS and CDR2 YFSETQ. The CDR3 is 17 residues long. V lost 0 bases, J lost 2 bases, and 6 bases stayed unmatched. CDR3 DNA: TGCGCCAGCAGCTTGGTACTAGCGGGAGGATCCCCCTACGAGCAGTACTTC. Its translation is CASSLVLAGGSPYEQYF.

The chain links TRBV6-5 to TRBJ2-1; unclear D gene. The CDR3 is 15 residues long. V dropped 6 bases and J dropped 0 bases, with 12 bases sitting between them. CDR1 and CDR2 from the germline V gene are MNHEY and SVGAGI. This CDR3 reads CASRTDSISYNEQFF. The CDR3, as DNA: TGTGCCAGCAGAACTGACTCCATCTCCTACAATGAGCAGTTCTTC.

This clone was detected only a few times. For the CDR3, the DNA is TGTGCCAGCAGCTCCCCTGGGCAGGCCAAAAACATTCAGTACTTC. Translation gives CASSSPGQAKNIQYF. This chain joins TRBV5-4 and TRBJ2-4; no clear D gene. Trimming left V 3 bases short and J 1 base short, with 11 bases between. Germline loops: CDR1 SGHNT, CDR2 YYREEE (reference sequence). The CDR3 has 15 residues.